This TCR beta chain stems from a study of blood T cells in healthy people across ages. Together with a sample-barcoded 5' primer, a J-beta primer mix was included in a second PCR lasting about 7 to 11 cycles. The authors tagged each cDNA molecule using a template-switch adaptor with 12 random nucleotides. One entry per CDR3 protein results from TCRdb running MiXCR on the 5' RACE reads. The repertoire holds about 800,000 distinct CDR3 sequences, with just under 25% as singletons. This clonotype was counted between two and nine times. Its antigen is unknown. At one boundary the junction diverges from the germline segment, which might be a read error. Points from the study as a whole: Observed TCR beta diversity per million T cells went down as age went up. This fall followed a roughly linear course with age.

The same sample was also used in a study of T cells of mothers and their children.

The sample was blood. This receptor was obtained from a boy aged 5-17 years in good health.

The CDR3: CAGSLVVAGGYEQYF. DNA for the CDR3: TGCGCCGGCAGCTTGGTTGTTGCGGGAGGTTACGAGCAGTACTTC. The V gene is TRBV5-1, the J gene TRBJ2-1; the match to TRBD2 covers 8 bases. The end of the DNA aligns better with TRBJ2-7, so the J call may be wrong. This CDR3 contains 15 residues. CDR1 is SGHRS and CDR2 is YFSETQ in the germline V gene.